The clone carrying this T cell receptor (beta chain) was observed a few times. This record comes from a study of control samples from healthy donors and cancer patients. Repertoires were generated with immunoSEQ multiplex PCR, while TCRdb's copy carries only in-frame clones and drops some. The profile covers some 74,000 clones, with under 85% appearing a single time and about 15% taken by the ten largest. The clonotype comes from a man in his 60s in good health. Sample: blood.

The CDR3 nucleotides are TGTGCCAGCAGCCCTTGGACAGGGGGCGCAGGCGGAAACACCATATATTTT. Its protein is CASSPWTGGAGGNTIYF. This chain uses TRBV7-2 with TRBJ1-3; TRBD1 matches 11 bases. Germline trimming cut 5 bases from V and 4 bases from J; bases unmatched to any gene: 10. Germline V gene sequence: CDR1 SGHTA, CDR2 FQGNSA. The CDR3 runs 17 residues.